This is a list of T cell receptor beta chains from one sample in a study of T cell responses to AZD1222 COVID-19 vaccine. TCRdb's copy holds only in-frame clones and misses some; the assay was immunoSEQ multiplex PCR. This sample has some 130,000 clones, with roughly 93% found just once. The source material was peripheral blood, sampled on day 0 of AZD1222 vaccination. Every receptor here comes from an adult in good health. Each CDR3 is given with its conserved first and last residue. Each record gives: D gene, J gene, V gene, clone size, CDR3 DNA, CDR3 protein. D genes are given only for firm matches. The listing skips clone size in some rows; elsewhere it reads once, few, many or a size class.

>TRBD1|TRBJ2-6|TRBV10-3|.
TGTGCCATCAGATGGGAGCCGGGGACAGGGAACTCTGGGGCCAACGTCCTGACTTTC
CAIRWEPGTGNSGANVLTF
>TRBD2|TRBJ2-7|TRBV28|few
TGTGCCAGCAATCCCCCTAGCGGGGCGTCTTACGAGCAGTACTTC
CASNPPSGASYEQYF
>.|TRBJ1-1|TRBV7-9|.
TGTGCCAGCGCGAACGGGGGTCGGACTGAAGCTTTCTTT
CASANGGRTEAFF
>.|TRBJ1-1|TRBV25-1|.
TGTGCCAGCAAGGGTAGCGGCACTGAAGCTTTCTTT
CASKGSGTEAFF
>TRBD1|TRBJ1-2|TRBV28|.
TGTGCCAGCAGTTCGGCGGGACAGGTCTATGGCTACACCTTC
CASSSAGQVYGYTF
>.|TRBJ1-6|TRBV6-5|once
TGTGCCAGCATCACAGGGTTGAAATCACCCCTCCACTTT
CASITGLKSPLHF
>TRBD1|TRBJ1-6|TRBV30|.
TGTGCCTGGAGTGCCGGACAGGATAATTCACCCCTCCACTTT
CAWSAGQDNSPLHF
>TRBD1|TRBJ2-1|TRBV25-1|.
TGTGCCAGTTCCGGGACAGGGCAAGTTGCGGGCGACAATGAGCAGTTCTTC
CASSGTGQVAGDNEQFF
>.|TRBJ2-2|TRBV29-1|.
TGCAGCGTTGGGGGGACTCCCTCGAACACCGGGGAGCTGTTTTTT
CSVGGTPSNTGELFF
>.|TRBJ2-3|TRBV19|.
TGTGCCAGTAGTATAGGCCCGCCGGATACGCAGTATTTT
CASSIGPPDTQYF
>.|TRBJ1-1|TRBV11-2|few
TGTGCCAGCAGTCAGGCCTTGAACACTGAAGCTTTCTTT
CASSQALNTEAFF
>.|TRBJ1-2|TRBV5-8|.
TGTGCCAGCAGCGAGGGCCACTTCTATGGCTACACCTTC
CASSEGHFYGYTF
>TRBD1|TRBJ1-5|TRBV24-1|.
TGTGCCACCAGTGATTGGGACAGTGGGGGTACCCAGCATTTT
CATSDWDSGGTQHF
>TRBD1|TRBJ1-2|TRBV28|.
TGTGCCAGCAGTTTATGGGGGACAGGGGAAGGCTATGGCTACACCTTC
CASSLWGTGEGYGYTF
>.|TRBJ2-3|TRBV6-6|.
TGTGCCTGCTCCCTCCTCGGGGCGCAGTATTTT
CACSLLGAQYF
>.|TRBJ1-5|TRBV12-3/TRBV12-4|.
TGTGCCAGCAGTTTCAGGCAGGTTGGGCCCCAGCATTTT
CASSFRQVGPQHF
>.|TRBJ1-2|TRBV29-1|.
TGCAGCGTTGGGGCCGGTACTAACTATGGCTACACCTTC
CSVGAGTNYGYTF
>TRBD2|TRBJ2-1|TRBV7-9|.
TGTGCCAGCAGCTTATGGGGGACTAGCGCCAGGAGCTCCTACAATGAGCAGTTCTTC
CASSLWGTSARSSYNEQFF
>TRBD1|TRBJ1-1|TRBV6-5|.
TGTGCCAGCAGGCTGGGACAGGAACGCACTGAAGCTTTCTTT
CASRLGQERTEAFF
>.|TRBJ2-7|TRBV19|.
TGTGCCAGTAGTATTCGGGTTTCCTACGAGCAGTACTTC
CASSIRVSYEQYF
>.|TRBJ1-2|TRBV30|few
TGTGCCTGGAGTAATTCTCATGGTTGGGGCTACACCTTC
CAWSNSHGWGYTF
>.|TRBJ1-2|TRBV19|.
TGTGCCAGTAGTATGCGACAAACCTACTATGGCTACACCTTC
CASSMRQTYYGYTF
>.|TRBJ2-3|TRBV7-2|.
TGTGCCAGCAGCCCGCCCGGGACTCGACTCCCAGATACGCAGTATTTT
CASSPPGTRLPDTQYF
>.|TRBJ2-3|TRBV2|.
TGTGCCAGCGTAGGAGCTCTGAATACGCAGTATTTT
CASVGALNTQYF
>.|TRBJ2-5|TRBV7-9|.
TGTGCCAGCAGCTTAGTAATGGCTAGCGAGAGAGAGACCCAGTACTTC
CASSLVMASERETQYF
>TRBD1|TRBJ1-4|TRBV4-1|.
TGCGCCAGCAGCCAAGGGACAGGGTACGGTGAAAAACTGTTTTTT
CASSQGTGYGEKLFF
>.|TRBJ1-1|TRBV11-2|.
TGTGCCAGCAGCCGCGAATTTCTTAACACTGAAGCTTTCTTT
CASSREFLNTEAFF
>.|TRBJ1-1|TRBV29-1|.
TGCAGCGTTTCCAGACGGGTCGAGCGCACTGAAGCTTTCTTT
CSVSRRVERTEAFF
>.|TRBJ1-1|TRBV9|.
TGTGCCTCGGGGCGAAACACTGAAGCTTTCTTT
CASGRNTEAFF
>.|TRBJ1-4|TRBV7-2|.
TGTGCCAGCAGCCCCTATTACGGGGGTGAAAAACTGTTTTTT
CASSPYYGGEKLFF
>TRBD1|TRBJ1-1|TRBV10-3|.
TGTGCCACCCACAGGGGGCTTGAAATGGGGAACACTGAAGCTTTCTTT
CATHRGLEMGNTEAFF
>.|TRBJ1-1|TRBV12-3/TRBV12-4|.
TGTGCCAGCAGATTTCGCGGTCAGACAGATGCTTTCTTT
CASRFRGQTDAFF
>.|TRBJ1-4|TRBV20-1|.
TGCAGTGCTAGTTTAGGGTCAGGGGAGGAAGAAAAACTGTTTTTT
CSASLGSGEEEKLFF
>.|TRBJ1-2|TRBV7-9|.
TGTGCCAGCAGCTTCCCCTTGATAGACTATGGCTACACCTTC
CASSFPLIDYGYTF
>.|TRBJ1-5|TRBV19|.
TGTGCCAGTAGTACCAGTGGTGGTGATCAGCCCCAGCATTTT
CASSTSGGDQPQHF
>.|TRBJ2-2|TRBV12-3/TRBV12-4|.
TGTGCCAGCAGTACGCCACCAGGGGAGCTGTTTTTT
CASSTPPGELFF
>TRBD2|TRBJ2-5|TRBV28|.
TGTGCCAGCAGCCCCCCGGGGGGGCGGGAGACCCAGTACTTC
CASSPPGGRETQYF
>TRBD2|TRBJ2-1|TRBV4-2|.
TGTGCCAGCAGCCAAGGGATAGCGGGTGGTTACAATGAGCAGTTCTTC
CASSQGIAGGYNEQFF
>.|TRBJ2-5|TRBV11-2|.
TGTGCCAGCAGTCGCAGTTTAGCCGTACAAGAGACCCAGTACTTC
CASSRSLAVQETQYF
>.|TRBJ1-6|TRBV9|.
TGTGCCAGCAGCGCCCTGGATAATTCACCCCTCCACTTT
CASSALDNSPLHF
>.|TRBJ1-6|TRBV30|.
TGTGCCTGGAGTGTTCGGGGAATGGATTCACCCCTCCACTTT
CAWSVRGMDSPLHF
>.|TRBJ2-2|TRBV28|.
TGTGCCAGCAGTCTCCTGATAGCGGCGAGCACCGGGGAGCTGTTTTTT
CASSLLIAASTGELFF
>.|TRBJ1-5|TRBV6-5|.
TGTGCCAGCACCCGGACCGGTTATAGCAATCAGCCCCAGCATTTT
CASTRTGYSNQPQHF
>.|TRBJ1-1|TRBV15|.
TGTGCCACCAGCAGTGAGCAGGGTTGGACTGAAGCTTTCTTT
CATSSEQGWTEAFF
>.|TRBJ1-5|TRBV6-2/TRBV6-3|.
TGTGCCAGCAGTTACACCCCGGGCCAGGGGAGAGGTCATTTT
CASSYTPGQGRGHF
>.|TRBJ1-5|TRBV18|.
TGTGCCAGCTCACCACGGTATAGCAATCAGCCCCAGCATTTT
CASSPRYSNQPQHF
>.|TRBJ1-2|TRBV9|.
TGTGCCAGCAGCGGCCCCCCCAGGGATGGTTATGGCTACACCTTC
CASSGPPRDGYGYTF
>.|TRBJ1-3|TRBV7-2|.
TGTGCCAGCAGCTACCGGGGGGGCACTGGAAACACCATATATTTT
CASSYRGGTGNTIYF
>TRBD1|TRBJ2-3|TRBV4-1|.
TGCGCCAGCAAGGGACAGGGGGGCACAGATACGCAGTATTTT
CASKGQGGTDTQYF
>TRBD2|TRBJ2-1|TRBV10-3|.
TGTGCCATCAGCCGAGGACTAGCGGGAGTTGAGCAGTTCTTC
CAISRGLAGVEQFF